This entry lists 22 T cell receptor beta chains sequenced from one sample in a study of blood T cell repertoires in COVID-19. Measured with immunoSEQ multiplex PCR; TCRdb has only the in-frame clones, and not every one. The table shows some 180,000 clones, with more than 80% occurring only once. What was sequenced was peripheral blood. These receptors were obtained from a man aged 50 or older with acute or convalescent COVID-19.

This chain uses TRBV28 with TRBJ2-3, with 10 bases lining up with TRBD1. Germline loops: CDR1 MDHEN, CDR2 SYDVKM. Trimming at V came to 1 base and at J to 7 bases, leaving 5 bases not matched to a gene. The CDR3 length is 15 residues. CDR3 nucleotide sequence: TGTGCCAGCAGTTTATCCGGGACAGGGGTTCATACGCAGTATTTT. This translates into CASSLSGTGVHTQYF. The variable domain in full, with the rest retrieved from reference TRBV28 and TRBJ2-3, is DVKVTQSSRYLVKRTGEKVFLECVQDMDHENMFWYRQDPGLGLRLIYFSYDVKMKEKGDIPEGYSVSREKKERFSLILESASTNQTSMYLCASSLSGTGVHTQYFGPGTRLTVL.

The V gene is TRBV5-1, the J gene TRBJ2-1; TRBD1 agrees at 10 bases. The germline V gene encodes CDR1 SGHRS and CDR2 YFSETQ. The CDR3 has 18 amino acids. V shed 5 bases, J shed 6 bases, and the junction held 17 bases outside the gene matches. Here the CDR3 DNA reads TGCGCCAGCAGAGGTTGGAATTCCCGGGACAGGGGCGGCAATGAGCAGTTCTTC. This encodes CASRGWNSRDRGGNEQFF.

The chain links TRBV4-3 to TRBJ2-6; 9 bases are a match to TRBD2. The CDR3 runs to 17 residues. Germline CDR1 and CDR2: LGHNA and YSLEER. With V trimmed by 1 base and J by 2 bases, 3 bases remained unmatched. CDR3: CASSQVLAGPGANVLTF. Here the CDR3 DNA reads TGCGCCAGCAGCCAAGTCCTAGCGGGGCCTGGGGCCAACGTCCTGACTTTC.

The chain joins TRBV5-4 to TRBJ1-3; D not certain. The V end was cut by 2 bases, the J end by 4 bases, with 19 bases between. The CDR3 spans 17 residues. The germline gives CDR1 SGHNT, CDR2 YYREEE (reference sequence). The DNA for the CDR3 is TGTGCCAGCAGCTTAATGGAGGGTTATACCGTGGGAAACACCATATATTTT. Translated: CASSLMEGYTVGNTIYF.

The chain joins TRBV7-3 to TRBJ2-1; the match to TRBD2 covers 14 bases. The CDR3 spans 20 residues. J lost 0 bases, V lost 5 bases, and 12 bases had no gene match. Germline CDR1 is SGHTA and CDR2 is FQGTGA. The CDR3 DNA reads TGTGCCAGCAGCCTTAACCCAGCCGGGACTAGCGGGAGCTCCTACAATGAGCAGTTCTTC. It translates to CASSLNPAGTSGSSYNEQFF.

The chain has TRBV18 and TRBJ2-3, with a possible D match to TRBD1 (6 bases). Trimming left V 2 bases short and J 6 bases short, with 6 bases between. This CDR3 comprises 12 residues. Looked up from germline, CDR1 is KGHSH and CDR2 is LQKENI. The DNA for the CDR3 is TGTGCCAGCTCACCAACAGGGGATACGCAGTATTTT. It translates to CASSPTGDTQYF.

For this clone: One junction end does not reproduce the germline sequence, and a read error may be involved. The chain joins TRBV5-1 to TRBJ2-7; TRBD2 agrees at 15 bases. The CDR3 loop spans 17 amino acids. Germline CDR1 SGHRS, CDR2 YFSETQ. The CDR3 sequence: CASSQGLAGGSSDEQYF. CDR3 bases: TGCGCCAGCAGCCAGGGACTAGCGGGAGGTTCCTCCGACGAGCAGTACTTC. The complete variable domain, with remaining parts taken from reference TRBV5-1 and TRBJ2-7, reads KAGVTQTPRYLIKTRGQQVTLSCSPISGHRSVSWYQQTPGQGLQFLFEYFSETQRNKGNFPGRFSGRQFSNSRSEMNVSTLELGDSALYLCASSQGLAGGSSDEQYFGPGTRLTVT.

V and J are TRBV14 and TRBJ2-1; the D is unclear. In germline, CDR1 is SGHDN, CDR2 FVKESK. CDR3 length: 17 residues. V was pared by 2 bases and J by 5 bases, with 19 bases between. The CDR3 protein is CASSQSRPELNNNEQFF. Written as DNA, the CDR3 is TGTGCCAGCAGCCAATCACGACCAGAACTAAACAACAATGAGCAGTTCTTC. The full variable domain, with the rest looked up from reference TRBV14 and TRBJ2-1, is EAGVTQFPSHSVIEKGQTVTLRCDPISGHDNLYWYRRVMGKEIKFLLHFVKESKQDESGMPNNRFLAERTGGTYSTLKVQPAELEDSGVYFCASSQSRPELNNNEQFFGPGTRLTVL.

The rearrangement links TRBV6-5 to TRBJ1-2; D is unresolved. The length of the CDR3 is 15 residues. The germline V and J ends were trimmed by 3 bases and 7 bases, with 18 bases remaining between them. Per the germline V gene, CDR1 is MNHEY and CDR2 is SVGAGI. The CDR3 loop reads CASSYIGGSHRGYTF. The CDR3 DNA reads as TGTGCCAGCAGTTATATAGGAGGGAGCCATCGTGGCTACACCTTC.

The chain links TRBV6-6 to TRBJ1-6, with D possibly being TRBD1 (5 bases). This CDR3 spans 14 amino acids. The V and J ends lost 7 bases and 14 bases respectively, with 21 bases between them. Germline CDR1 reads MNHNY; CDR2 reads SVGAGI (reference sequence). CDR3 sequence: CASIPVADSPSLHF. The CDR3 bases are TGTGCCAGCATCCCGGTGGCAGACAGTCCATCCCTCCACTTT.

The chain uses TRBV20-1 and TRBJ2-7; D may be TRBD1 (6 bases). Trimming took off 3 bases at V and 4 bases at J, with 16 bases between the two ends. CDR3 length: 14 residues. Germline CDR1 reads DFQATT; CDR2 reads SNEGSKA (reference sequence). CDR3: CSASPGTFPYEQYV. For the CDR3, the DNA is TGCAGTGCTAGTCCTGGGACATTCCCTTACGAGCAGTACGTC.

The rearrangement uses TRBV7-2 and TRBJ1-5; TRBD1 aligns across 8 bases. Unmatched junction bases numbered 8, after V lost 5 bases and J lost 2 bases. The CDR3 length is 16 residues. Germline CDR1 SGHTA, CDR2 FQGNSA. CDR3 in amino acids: CASSARQGMGNQPQHF. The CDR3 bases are TGTGCCAGCAGCGCAAGACAGGGGATGGGCAATCAGCCCCAGCATTTT.

CDR3 amino acids: CASRAVNYEQYF. For the CDR3, the DNA is TGTGCCAGCAGGGCAGTGAACTACGAGCAGTACTTC. The chain employs TRBV6-5 and TRBJ2-7; D unresolved. The CDR3 sequence is 12 residues long. CDR1 and CDR2 from the germline V gene are MNHEY and SVGAGI. The V end lost 6 bases, the J end lost 3 bases, and 9 bases lay between the germline ends.

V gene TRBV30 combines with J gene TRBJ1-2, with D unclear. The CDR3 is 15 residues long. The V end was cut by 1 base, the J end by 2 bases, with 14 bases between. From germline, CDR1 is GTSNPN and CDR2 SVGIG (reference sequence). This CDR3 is CAWSAPVGPNYGYTF. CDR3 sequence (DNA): TGTGCCTGGAGTGCCCCGGTTGGTCCCAACTATGGCTACACCTTC.

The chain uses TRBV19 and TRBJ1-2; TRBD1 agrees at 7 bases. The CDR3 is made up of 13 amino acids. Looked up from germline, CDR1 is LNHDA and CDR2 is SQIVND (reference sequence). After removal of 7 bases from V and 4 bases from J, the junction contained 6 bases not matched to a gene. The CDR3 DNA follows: TGTGCCAGTACCCTGGACAGGTCCTATGGCTACACCTTC. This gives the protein CASTLDRSYGYTF.

In DNA, the CDR3 is TGTGCAAGTCGCTCCGACAGCCGATCCACTAACTATGGCTACACCTTC. Its protein product is CASRSDSRSTNYGYTF. The chain employs TRBV12-2 and TRBJ1-2; the listed D gene, TRBD1, was not tested against the DNA. TRBV12-2 has pseudogene status. This CDR3 is 16 amino acids long.

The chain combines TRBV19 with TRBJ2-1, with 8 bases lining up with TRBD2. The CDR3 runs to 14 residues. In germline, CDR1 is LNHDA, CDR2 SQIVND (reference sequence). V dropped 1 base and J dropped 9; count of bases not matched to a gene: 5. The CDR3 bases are TGTGCCAGTAGTATAGGCCAAACTAGCGGTGAGCAGTTCTTC. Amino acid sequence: CASSIGQTSGEQFF.

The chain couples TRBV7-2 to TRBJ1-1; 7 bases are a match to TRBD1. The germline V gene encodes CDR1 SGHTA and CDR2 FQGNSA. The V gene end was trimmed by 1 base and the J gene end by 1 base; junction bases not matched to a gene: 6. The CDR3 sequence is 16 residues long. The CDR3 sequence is CASSLDGTARNTEAFF. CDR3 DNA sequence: TGTGCCAGCAGCTTAGATGGGACAGCAAGGAACACTGAAGCTTTCTTT.

The CDR3, as DNA: TGTGCCAGCGGCGGCTTGGACAGTACCTACGAGCAGTACTTC. Translation gives CASGGLDSTYEQYF. The chain uses TRBV7-9 and TRBJ2-7, with D possibly TRBD1 on 6 matching bases. From germline, CDR1 is SEHNR and CDR2 FQNEAQ (reference sequence). Trimming cost V 8 bases and J 2 bases, with 16 bases left between them. CDR3 length: 14 residues. The full variable domain, its missing parts supplied by reference TRBV7-9 and TRBJ2-7, is DTGVSQNPRHKITKRGQNVTFRCDPISEHNRLYWYRQTLGQGPEFLTYFQNEAQLEKSRLLSDRFSAERPKGSFSTLEIQRTEQGDSAMYLCASGGLDSTYEQYFGPGTRLTVT.

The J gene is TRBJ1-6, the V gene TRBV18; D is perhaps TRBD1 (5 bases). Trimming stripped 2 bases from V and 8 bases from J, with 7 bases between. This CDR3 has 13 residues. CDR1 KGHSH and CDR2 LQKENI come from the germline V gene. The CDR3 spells CASSPARDSPLHF. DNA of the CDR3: TGTGCCAGCTCACCAGCCAGGGATTCACCCCTCCACTTT.

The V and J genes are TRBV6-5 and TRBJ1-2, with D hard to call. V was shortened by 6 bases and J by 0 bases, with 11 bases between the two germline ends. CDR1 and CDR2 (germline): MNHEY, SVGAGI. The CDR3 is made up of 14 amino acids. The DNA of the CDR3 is TGTGCCAGCAGAGACATAAACTCTAACTATGGCTACACCTTC. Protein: CASRDINSNYGYTF.

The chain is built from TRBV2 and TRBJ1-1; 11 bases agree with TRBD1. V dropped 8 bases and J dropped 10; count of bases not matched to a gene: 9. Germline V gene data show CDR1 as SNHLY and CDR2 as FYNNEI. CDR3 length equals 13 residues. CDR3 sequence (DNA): TGTGCCAGCGGACTCTCCGGGACAGGGGGAGCTTTCTTT. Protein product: CASGLSGTGGAFF.